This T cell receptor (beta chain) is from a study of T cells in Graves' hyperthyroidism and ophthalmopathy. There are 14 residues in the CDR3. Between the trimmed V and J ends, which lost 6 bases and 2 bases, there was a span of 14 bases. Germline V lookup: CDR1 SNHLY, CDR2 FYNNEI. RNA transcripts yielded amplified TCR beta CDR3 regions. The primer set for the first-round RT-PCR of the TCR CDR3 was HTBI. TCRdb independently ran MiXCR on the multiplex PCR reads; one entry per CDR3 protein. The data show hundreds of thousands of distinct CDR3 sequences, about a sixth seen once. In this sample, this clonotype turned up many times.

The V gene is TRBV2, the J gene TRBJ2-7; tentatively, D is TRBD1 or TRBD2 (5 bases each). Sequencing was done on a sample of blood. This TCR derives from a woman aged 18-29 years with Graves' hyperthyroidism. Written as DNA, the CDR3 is TGTGCCAGCAGGCCACGGGACCTAACCTACGAGCAGTACTTC. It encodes CASRPRDLTYEQYF.